The 8 T cell receptor beta chains in this list originate from one sample, sequenced in a study of blood T cells in healthy people across ages. Primers used in a second PCR of about 7 to 12 cycles were a sample-barcoded 5' primer and a J-beta primer mix. TCRdb processed the 5' RACE reads anew with MiXCR; each CDR3 protein has one entry. This table has around 1,500,000 distinct CDR3 sequences, 42% appearing once. The sequenced material came from blood. Receptors originate from a woman between 18 and 30 years old in good health.

The V call is TRBV5-1, the J call TRBJ2-1, with 7 bases matching TRBD1. The CDR3 consists of 15 residues. V lost 4 bases, J lost 0 bases, and 4 bases stayed unmatched. Per germline, CDR1 SGHRS and CDR2 YFSETQ. CDR3 DNA sequence: TGCGCCAGCAGCGCCCGGGACAGCTCCTACAATGAGCAGTTCTTC. It translates to CASSARDSSYNEQFF. The full variable domain, in which reference TRBV5-1 and TRBJ2-1 provide the parts outside the CDR3, is KAGVTQTPRYLIKTRGQQVTLSCSPISGHRSVSWYQQTPGQGLQFLFEYFSETQRNKGNFPGRFSGRQFSNSRSEMNVSTLELGDSALYLCASSARDSSYNEQFFGPGTRLTVL.

In the case of this clonotype: A junction end diverges from the germline sequence, so it may reflect a read error. The chain is built from TRBV12-3 or TRBV12-4 and TRBJ2-4; D uncertain. The J call could be wrong; TRBJ2-7 is a better fit for the DNA end. The CDR3 spans 12 residues. CDR3 in amino acids: CSSRLEGYEQYF. As DNA, the CDR3 is TGTTCCAGCAGGTTGGAAGGTTACGAGCAGTACTTC.

The chain uses TRBV4-2 and TRBJ1-4, with a tentative D call TRBD1 (5 bases). Looked up from germline, CDR1 is LGHNA and CDR2 is YNFKEQ. The V and J ends lost 0 bases and 4 bases respectively, with 15 bases between them. The CDR3 consists of 17 residues. The CDR3 DNA sequence: TGTGCCAGCAGCCAAGAGTCCTCCGGACATAATAATGAAAAACTGTTTTTT. It translates to CASSQESSGHNNEKLFF.

The V and J genes are TRBV30 and TRBJ1-2, with 8 bases aligning to TRBD1. After removal of 4 bases from V and 6 bases from J, the junction contained 7 bases not matched to a gene. Germline V gives CDR1 GTSNPN, CDR2 SVGIG (reference sequence). The CDR3 length is 13 residues. In DNA, the CDR3 is TGTGCCTGGATGCGACAGGGGCCGAATGGCTACACCTTC. Translating gives CAWMRQGPNGYTF. The full variable domain, in which reference TRBV30 and TRBJ1-2 provide the parts outside the CDR3, is SQTIHQWPATLVQPVGSPLSLECTVEGTSNPNLYWYRQAAGRGLQLLFYSVGIGQISSEVPQNLSASRPQDRQFILSSKKLLLSDSGFYLCAWMRQGPNGYTFGSGTRLTVV.

This chain links TRBV4-1 with TRBJ2-3, with 14 bases that match TRBD2. Trimming removed 3 bases from V and 4 bases from J; junction bases left unmatched: 9. The CDR3 consists of 18 residues. CDR1 and CDR2 from the germline V gene are MGHRA and YSYEKL. CDR3 sequence: CASSQRGTSGSFADTQYF. In nucleotides, the CDR3 is TGCGCCAGCAGCCAGCGTGGGACTAGCGGGAGTTTTGCAGATACGCAGTATTTT.

The chain recombines TRBV30 with TRBJ1-2; D perhaps matches TRBD1 (6 bases). Germline CDR1 is GTSNPN and CDR2 is SVGIG (reference sequence). Trimming took 7 bases from V and 4 from J, leaving 10 bases between them. The CDR3 loop spans 11 amino acids. The CDR3 loop reads CAFGQSYGYTF. The CDR3, as DNA: TGTGCCTTCGGACAGTCCTATGGCTACACCTTC.

The chain employs TRBV20-1 and TRBJ2-1; D gene ambiguous. The last part of the DNA fits TRBJ2-7 better; the J call may be wrong. CDR1 is DFQATT, CDR2 SNEGSKA, per germline (reference sequence). The CDR3 length is 10 residues. In DNA form, the CDR3 reads TGCAGGGCCCTTCACTACGAGCAGTACTTC. Translated: CRALHYEQYF.

CDR3 loop: CASSSAQGSGYTF. CDR3 nucleotides: TGTGCCAGCAGTTCAGCCCAGGGATCTGGCTACACCTTC. V usage is TRBV6-6 and J usage is TRBJ1-2; the D gene is possibly TRBD1 (5 bases). Germline V gene data show CDR1 as MNHNY and CDR2 as SVGAGI (reference sequence). Trimming took 4 bases from V and 7 from J, leaving 13 bases between them. The CDR3 loop spans 13 amino acids.